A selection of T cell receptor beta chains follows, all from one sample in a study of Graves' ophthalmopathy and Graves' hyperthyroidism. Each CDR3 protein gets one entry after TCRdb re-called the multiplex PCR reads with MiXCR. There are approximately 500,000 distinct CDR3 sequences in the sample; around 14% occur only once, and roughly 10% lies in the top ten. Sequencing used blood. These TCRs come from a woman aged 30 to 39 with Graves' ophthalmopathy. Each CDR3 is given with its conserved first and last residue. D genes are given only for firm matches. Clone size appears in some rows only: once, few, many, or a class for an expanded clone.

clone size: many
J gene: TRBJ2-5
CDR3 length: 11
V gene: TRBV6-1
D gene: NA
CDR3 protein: CASGDRETQYF
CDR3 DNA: TGTGCCAGCGGGGACCGGGAGACCCAGTACTTC

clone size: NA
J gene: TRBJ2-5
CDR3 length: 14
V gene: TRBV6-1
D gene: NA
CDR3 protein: CASSDLAGRETQYF
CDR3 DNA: TGTGCCAGCAGTGATCTGGCCGGGAGAGAGACCCAGTACTTC

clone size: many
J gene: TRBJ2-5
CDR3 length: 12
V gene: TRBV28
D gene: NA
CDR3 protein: CASRLLGETQYF
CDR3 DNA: TGTGCCAGCAGGCTACTAGGAGAGACCCAGTACTTC

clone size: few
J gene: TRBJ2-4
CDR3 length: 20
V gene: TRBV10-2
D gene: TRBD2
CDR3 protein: CASSEFFWRGLAGEKNIQYF
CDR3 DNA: TGCGCCAGCAGTGAGTTTTTCTGGAGGGGACTAGCGGGAGAAAAAAACATTCAGTACTTC

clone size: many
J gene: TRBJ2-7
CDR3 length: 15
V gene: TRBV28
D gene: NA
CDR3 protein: CASSSPTESRYEQYF
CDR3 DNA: TGTGCCAGCAGTTCCCCGACAGAATCTCGCTACGAGCAGTACTTC

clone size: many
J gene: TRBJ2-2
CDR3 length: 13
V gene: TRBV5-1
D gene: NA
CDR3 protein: CASSGDNTGELFF
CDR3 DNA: TGCGCCAGCAGCGGGGACAACACCGGGGAGCTGTTTTTT

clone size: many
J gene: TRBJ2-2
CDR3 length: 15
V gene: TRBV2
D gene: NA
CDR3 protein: CASRTGWTNTGELFF
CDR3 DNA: TGTGCCAGCAGGACAGGTTGGACGAACACCGGGGAGCTGTTTTTT

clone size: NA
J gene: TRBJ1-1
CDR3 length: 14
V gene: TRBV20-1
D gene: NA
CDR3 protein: CSAKRGGPDTEAFF
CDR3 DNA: TGCAGTGCGAAGCGGGGGGGGCCTGACACTGAAGCTTTCTTT

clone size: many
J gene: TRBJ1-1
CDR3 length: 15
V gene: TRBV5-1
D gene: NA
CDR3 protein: CASSLFARQNTEAFF
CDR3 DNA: TGCGCCAGCAGCTTGTTCGCCAGACAGAACACTGAAGCTTTCTTT

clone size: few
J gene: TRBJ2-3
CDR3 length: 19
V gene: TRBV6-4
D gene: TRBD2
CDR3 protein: CASSLDEREHYQSTDTQYF
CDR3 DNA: TGTGCCAGCAGTCTGGACGAGCGGGAGCACTATCAGAGCACAGATACGCAGTATTTT

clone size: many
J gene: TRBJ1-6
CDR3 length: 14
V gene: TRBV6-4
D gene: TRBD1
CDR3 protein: CASSEGQGNSPLHF
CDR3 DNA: TGTGCCAGCAGTGAGGGACAGGGAAATTCACCCCTCCACTTT

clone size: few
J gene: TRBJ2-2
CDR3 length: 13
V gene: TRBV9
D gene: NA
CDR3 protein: CASSPGITGELFF
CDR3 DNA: TGTGCCAGCAGCCCAGGGATCACCGGGGAGCTGTTTTTT

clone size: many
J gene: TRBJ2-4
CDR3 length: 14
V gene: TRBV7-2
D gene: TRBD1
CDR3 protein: CASSLGRTGNIKYF
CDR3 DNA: TGTGCCAGCAGCTTAGGGAGGACAGGGAACATTAAGTACTTC

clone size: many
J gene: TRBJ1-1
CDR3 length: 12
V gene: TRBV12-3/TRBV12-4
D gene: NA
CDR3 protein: CASSFTRAEAFF
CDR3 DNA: TGTGCCAGCAGTTTCACGAGAGCTGAAGCTTTCTTT

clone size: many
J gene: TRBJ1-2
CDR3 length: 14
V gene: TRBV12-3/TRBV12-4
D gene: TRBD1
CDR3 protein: CASSLMSGGDGYTF
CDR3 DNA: TGTGCCAGCAGTTTAATGTCAGGGGGTGATGGCTACACCTTC

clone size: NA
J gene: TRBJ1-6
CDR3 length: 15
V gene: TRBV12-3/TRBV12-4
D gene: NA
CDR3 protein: CASSRDGGRSSPLHF
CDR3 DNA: TGTGCCAGCAGCCGGGACGGGGGTAGGAGTTCACCCCTCCACTTT

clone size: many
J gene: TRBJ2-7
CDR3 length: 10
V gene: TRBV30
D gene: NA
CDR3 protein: CAWGRYEQYF
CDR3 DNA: TGTGCCTGGGGACGCTACGAGCAGTACTTC

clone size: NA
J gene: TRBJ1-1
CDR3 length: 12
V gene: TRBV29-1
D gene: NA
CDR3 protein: CSVGAGGTEAFF
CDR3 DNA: TGCAGCGTCGGAGCGGGTGGAACTGAAGCTTTCTTT

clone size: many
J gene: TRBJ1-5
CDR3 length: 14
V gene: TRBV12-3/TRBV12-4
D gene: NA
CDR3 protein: CASSLAHSNQPQHF
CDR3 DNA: TGTGCCAGCAGTTTGGCACATAGCAATCAGCCCCAGCATTTT

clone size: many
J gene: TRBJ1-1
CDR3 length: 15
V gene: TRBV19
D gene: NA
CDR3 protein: CASSTSRTRGDEAFF
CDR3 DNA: TGTGCCAGTAGTACGTCCCGTACCAGGGGAGATGAAGCTTTCTTT

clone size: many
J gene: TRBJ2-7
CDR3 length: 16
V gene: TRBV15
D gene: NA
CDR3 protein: CATSRDRQLPVNEQYF
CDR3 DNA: TGTGCCACCAGCAGAGATCGACAGCTACCTGTGAACGAGCAGTACTTC

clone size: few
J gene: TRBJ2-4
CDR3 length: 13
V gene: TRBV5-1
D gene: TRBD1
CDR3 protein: CASSISGRDSKYF
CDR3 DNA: TGCGCCAGCAGTATATCGGGCCGGGACAGTAAGTACTTC

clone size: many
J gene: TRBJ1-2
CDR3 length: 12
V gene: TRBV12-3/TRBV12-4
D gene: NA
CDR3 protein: CASSFRSYGYTF
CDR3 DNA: TGTGCCAGCAGTTTCCGAAGCTATGGCTACACCTTC

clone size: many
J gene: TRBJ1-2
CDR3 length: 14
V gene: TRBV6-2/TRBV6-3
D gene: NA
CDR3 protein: CASSEQGQNYGYTF
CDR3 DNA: TGTGCCAGCAGCGAACAAGGACAGAACTATGGCTACACCTTC

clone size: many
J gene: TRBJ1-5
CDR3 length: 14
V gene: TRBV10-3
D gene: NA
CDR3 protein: CAISDVPQDQPQHF
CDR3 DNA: TGTGCCATCAGTGATGTGCCACAAGATCAGCCCCAGCATTTT

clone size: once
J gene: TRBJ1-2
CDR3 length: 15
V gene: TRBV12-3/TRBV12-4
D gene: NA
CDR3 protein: CASSPAESGVGGYTF
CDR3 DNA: TGTGCCAGCAGTCCAGCAGAATCCGGGGTTGGTGGCTACACCTTC

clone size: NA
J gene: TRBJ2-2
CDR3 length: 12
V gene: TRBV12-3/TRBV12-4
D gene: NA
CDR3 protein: CASTRATGELGF
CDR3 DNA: TGTGCCAGCACCCGGGCTACCGGGGAGCTGGGTTTT